This T cell receptor (beta chain) was recovered during a study of cytomegalovirus exposure and HLA in healthy donors. PCR employed 60 Vbeta and 13 Jbeta primers. Measured with immunoSEQ multiplex PCR; TCRdb has only the in-frame clones, and not every one. The data contain around 180,000 clones, over 70% of them seen just once; the ten biggest clones take up approximately 2%. V lost 4 bases to trimming and J lost 1 base; unmatched junction nucleotides: 9. Germline CDR1 reads MNHNS; CDR2 reads SASEGT. This CDR3 comprises 16 residues. The chain combines TRBV6-1 with TRBJ2-5, with 7 bases aligning to TRBD2. The sequence derives from a woman aged 18-29 years in good health and CMV-seropositive. Input material: PBMCs. CDR3 sequence reads: CASSGTTSDPQETQYF. DNA for the CDR3: TGTGCCAGCAGTGGGACCACTAGCGACCCCCAAGAGACCCAGTACTTC.